This is a list of T cell receptor beta chains from one sample in a study of blood T cells in healthy people across ages. TCRdb passed the 5' RACE reads through MiXCR, listing each CDR3 protein once. The data contain hundreds of thousands of distinct CDR3 sequences, 45% to 65% of them singletons. Sequences were obtained from blood. The receptors derive from a man in his 60s in good health. Both conserved end residues are part of each CDR3. The D gene is left open where the match is weak. Where a row states a size, it is once, few, many or the class of an expanded clone; other rows omit it.

size: -; J: TRBJ1-4; V: TRBV3-1; D: -; DNA: TGTGCCAGCAGCCAAGATGGGCGGAAAGACGAAAAACTGTTTTTT; CDR3: CASSQDGRKDEKLFF
size: -; J: TRBJ1-4; V: TRBV12-3/TRBV12-4; D: -; DNA: TGTGCCAGCAGTTTAGCGGCCGGGGTCGAAAAACTGTTTTTT; CDR3: CASSLAAGVEKLFF
size: few; J: TRBJ1-1; V: TRBV6-1; D: -; DNA: TGTGCCACCCATAATGCGGGGTCGGGGAACACTGAAGCTTTCTTT; CDR3: CATHNAGSGNTEAFF
size: -; J: TRBJ2-1; V: TRBV5-6; D: -; DNA: TGTGCCAGCAGCGAGGGCAATACCTACGAGCAGTTCTTC; CDR3: CASSEGNTYEQFF
size: -; J: TRBJ2-3; V: TRBV10-3; D: -; DNA: TGTGCCACCCAAGGACAGTTGGGGGTAGATACGCAGTATTTT; CDR3: CATQGQLGVDTQYF
size: -; J: TRBJ2-7; V: TRBV5-6; D: -; DNA: TGTGCCAGCAGCTTGCTGGGAACCTACGAGCAGTACTTC; CDR3: CASSLLGTYEQYF
size: -; J: TRBJ1-2; V: TRBV7-9; D: -; DNA: TGTGCCAGCAGCCCCCGGGCCACTAGGGACTATGGCTACACCTTC; CDR3: CASSPRATRDYGYTF
size: once; J: TRBJ1-6; V: TRBV2; D: -; DNA: TGTGCCAGCAGTGAACCTTCTCGGGAGCGTTCACCCCTCCACTTT; CDR3: CASSEPSRERSPLHF
size: -; J: TRBJ2-3; V: TRBV20-1; D: -; DNA: TGCAATGCTAAAAGGGCGGGCACAGATACGCAGTATTTT; CDR3: CNAKRAGTDTQYF
size: -; J: TRBJ2-5; V: TRBV2; D: -; DNA: TGTGCCAGCAGTGGAAACTTAAGGGGGGAGACCCAGTACTTC; CDR3: CASSGNLRGETQYF
size: -; J: TRBJ1-5; V: TRBV6-2/TRBV6-3; D: -; DNA: TGTGCCAGCAGTTACTCGAGCAGGAACAATCAGCCCCAGCATTTT; CDR3: CASSYSSRNNQPQHF
size: -; J: TRBJ1-1; V: TRBV7-9; D: -; DNA: TGTGCCAGCAGCTCCCAGAGCGGGGTAGACACTGAAGCTTTCTTT; CDR3: CASSSQSGVDTEAFF
size: -; J: TRBJ2-5; V: TRBV4-1; D: TRBD2; DNA: TGCGCCAGCAGCCGGCCTCTAGCGGGGGGACAAGATACCCAGTACTTC; CDR3: CASSRPLAGGQDTQYF
size: many; J: TRBJ2-7; V: TRBV10-3; D: -; DNA: TGTGCCATCAGTGAGTCGGGGGGATTAGGGTACGAGCAGTACTTC; CDR3: CAISESGGLGYEQYF
size: -; J: TRBJ2-2; V: TRBV5-1; D: -; DNA: TGCGCCAGCAGCCCGGTGGGAATAAACACCGGGGAGCTGTTTTTT; CDR3: CASSPVGINTGELFF
size: few; J: TRBJ2-3; V: TRBV12-3/TRBV12-4; D: -; DNA: TGTGCCAGCAGTTTAGGGCTGGATACAGATACGCAGTATTTT; CDR3: CASSLGLDTDTQYF
size: few; J: TRBJ2-5; V: TRBV6-6; D: TRBD1; DNA: TGTGCCAGCAGTCAGACAGGGGAAATAGAGACCCAGTACTTC; CDR3: CASSQTGEIETQYF
size: -; J: TRBJ2-7; V: TRBV6-5; D: TRBD1; DNA: TGTGCCAGCAGTCCCGACAGGGTCGAATTCGAGCAGTACTTC; CDR3: CASSPDRVEFEQYF
size: -; J: TRBJ2-3; V: TRBV6-6; D: -; DNA: TGTGCCACCTGGGCCAGAGAGGGACCCGATACGCAGTATTTT; CDR3: CATWAREGPDTQYF
size: -; J: TRBJ1-1; V: TRBV10-3; D: TRBD1; DNA: TGTGCCACTACAGGGGGAAGAAGTGAAGCTTTCTTT; CDR3: CATTGGRSEAFF
size: few; J: TRBJ2-1; V: TRBV12-3/TRBV12-4; D: -; DNA: TGTGCCAGCAGTTTCTTGGGTAATGAGCAGTTCTTC; CDR3: CASSFLGNEQFF
size: -; J: TRBJ2-3; V: TRBV20-1; D: -; DNA: TGCAGTGCTCCCACCACGAGTCCCCAGAGCACAGATACGCAGTATTTT; CDR3: CSAPTTSPQSTDTQYF
size: -; J: TRBJ1-1; V: TRBV6-2/TRBV6-3; D: -; DNA: TGTGCCAGCAGTTACCCATCCGGGACGGCGAACACTGAAGCTTTCTTT; CDR3: CASSYPSGTANTEAFF
size: many; J: TRBJ2-6; V: TRBV7-8; D: -; DNA: TGTGCCAGCAGCCCGCAAGGGGTCGGCTCTGGGGCCAACGTCCTGACTTTC; CDR3: CASSPQGVGSGANVLTF
size: -; J: TRBJ2-5; V: TRBV3-1; D: -; DNA: TGTGCCAGCAGCCAAGAACCCCGCGCAGAGACCCAGTACTTC; CDR3: CASSQEPRAETQYF
size: -; J: TRBJ2-5; V: TRBV6-5; D: -; DNA: TGTGCCAGCAGTTACCACGGGACTTCCCAAGAGACCCAGTACTTC; CDR3: CASSYHGTSQETQYF
size: -; J: TRBJ1-2; V: TRBV2; D: -; DNA: TGTGCCAGCAACCCGGGACGGGACTATGGCCACACCTTC; CDR3: CASNPGRDYGHTF
size: -; J: TRBJ1-4; V: TRBV4-1; D: TRBD1; DNA: TGCGCCAGCAGTAGGACAGGGGCGGCTAATGAAAAACTATTTTTT; CDR3: CASSRTGAANEKLFF
size: few; J: TRBJ2-7; V: TRBV6-2/TRBV6-3; D: -; DNA: TGTGCCAGCAGTCGTTCAGGGGCATACGAGCAGTACTTC; CDR3: CASSRSGAYEQYF
size: -; J: TRBJ2-5; V: TRBV6-1; D: -; DNA: TGTGCCGGAACCCGCGGGGACCAAGAGACCCAGTACTTC; CDR3: CAGTRGDQETQYF
size: few; J: TRBJ2-1; V: TRBV4-1; D: -; DNA: TGCGCCAGCAGCCAAGTTTCCTACAATGAGCAGTTCTTC; CDR3: CASSQVSYNEQFF
size: once; J: TRBJ1-6; V: TRBV5-1; D: -; DNA: TGCGCCAGCAGCTCATCCGGGAGCGGGCCACCCCCCCACTTT; CDR3: CASSSSGSGPPPHF
size: -; J: TRBJ2-1; V: TRBV6-2/TRBV6-3; D: TRBD2; DNA: TGTGCCAGCAGTTACTCTTCTAGCGGGGGGCGTCTAGATGAGCAGTTCTTC; CDR3: CASSYSSSGGRLDEQFF
size: -; J: TRBJ1-1; V: TRBV20-1; D: -; DNA: TGCAGTGCTAGAGTGGGGTTTGGGAGGGGGTCCACTGAAGCTTTCTTT; CDR3: CSARVGFGRGSTEAFF
size: -; J: TRBJ2-5; V: TRBV5-1; D: -; DNA: TGCGCCAGCGGGCCTGATGACAGAGAGACCCAGTACTTC; CDR3: CASGPDDRETQYF
size: -; J: TRBJ1-6; V: TRBV10-3; D: TRBD1; DNA: TGTGCCATCAGGGACAGGGCGTTTGATAATTCACCCCTCCACTTT; CDR3: CAIRDRAFDNSPLHF
size: -; J: TRBJ1-1; V: TRBV15; D: -; DNA: TGTGCCACCAGCAGGTCCAAGGGTAGAGACACTGAAGCTTTCTTT; CDR3: CATSRSKGRDTEAFF
size: -; J: TRBJ2-3; V: TRBV28; D: TRBD1; DNA: TGTGCCAGCAGGCTTGACAGGGTAGGAACAGATACGCAGTATTTT; CDR3: CASRLDRVGTDTQYF
size: -; J: TRBJ2-1; V: TRBV2; D: -; DNA: TGTGCCAGCAACAGGGTCTACAATGAGCAGTTCTTC; CDR3: CASNRVYNEQFF
size: many; J: TRBJ2-5; V: TRBV20-1; D: -; DNA: TGCAGTGCCACCCTTCAAGAGACCCAGTACTTC; CDR3: CSATLQETQYF
size: -; J: TRBJ2-1; V: TRBV5-1; D: TRBD2; DNA: TGCGCCAGCAGTAGCGGGGGAAGTAGTGAGCAGTTCTTC; CDR3: CASSSGGSSEQFF
size: many; J: TRBJ2-1; V: TRBV7-2; D: TRBD2; DNA: TGTGCCAGCAGGAAAACGGGGGGGCGCTACAATGAGCAGTTCTTC; CDR3: CASRKTGGRYNEQFF
size: -; J: TRBJ2-3; V: TRBV20-1; D: -; DNA: TGCAGTGGGCCGTCGCAGGGTACAGATACGCAGTATTTT; CDR3: CSGPSQGTDTQYF
size: -; J: TRBJ1-2; V: TRBV25-1; D: TRBD1; DNA: TGTGCCAGCAGTCCTCCGGACAGGGAATATGGCTACACCTTC; CDR3: CASSPPDREYGYTF
size: few; J: TRBJ2-6; V: TRBV11-2; D: -; DNA: TGTGCCAGCAGCTTCCAAACAGCTGGGGCCAACGTCCTGACTTTC; CDR3: CASSFQTAGANVLTF
size: -; J: TRBJ1-4; V: TRBV20-1; D: -; DNA: TGCAGTGCTAGAGAGGGGGTTGGTGAAAAACTGTTTTTT; CDR3: CSAREGVGEKLFF
size: -; J: TRBJ1-2; V: TRBV7-9; D: TRBD1; DNA: TGTGCCAGCAGCTCGGACAGGTCTGTCCCCTATGGCTACACCTTC; CDR3: CASSSDRSVPYGYTF
size: -; J: TRBJ2-1; V: TRBV6-6; D: TRBD2; DNA: TGTGCCAGCAGTTACGACGGGACTAGCGGATACAATGAGCAGTTCTTC; CDR3: CASSYDGTSGYNEQFF
size: once; J: TRBJ1-1; V: TRBV2; D: -; DNA: TGTGCCAGCAGTGAAGGCGGGGCGCGCACTGAAGCTTTCTTT; CDR3: CASSEGGARTEAFF
size: -; J: TRBJ2-1; V: TRBV5-6; D: -; DNA: TGTGCCAGCAGCGTAGGGTATGATGAGCAGTTCTTC; CDR3: CASSVGYDEQFF
size: many; J: TRBJ1-2; V: TRBV29-1; D: TRBD1; DNA: TGCAGCGTTGCCGACAGGGGGGGGACTAACTATGGCTACACCTTC; CDR3: CSVADRGGTNYGYTF